Included here is one T cell receptor beta chain sequence, with context. This sample is drawn from a study of cytotoxic CD8 clonotypes in ibrutinib-treated CLL. The germline V gene encodes CDR1 MDHEN and CDR2 SYDVKM. Trimming cost V 6 bases and J 6 bases; bases outside gene matches: 5. CDR3 length: 14 amino acids. Clones were read by immunoSEQ multiplex PCR, and TCRdb kept only the in-frame ones, dropping some. The sample has 70,000 to 80,000 clones, approximately 87% seen once. This TCR was recovered from a human donor with chronic lymphocytic leukemia. Sequenced here: PBMCs, sampled after 24 months of ibrutinib treatment. The rearrangement links TRBV28 to TRBJ2-3, with TRBD2 matching 11 bases. Here the CDR3 reads CASSTSGSSDTQYF. The CDR3 bases are TGTGCCAGCAGCACTAGCGGGAGTTCCGATACGCAGTATTTT.